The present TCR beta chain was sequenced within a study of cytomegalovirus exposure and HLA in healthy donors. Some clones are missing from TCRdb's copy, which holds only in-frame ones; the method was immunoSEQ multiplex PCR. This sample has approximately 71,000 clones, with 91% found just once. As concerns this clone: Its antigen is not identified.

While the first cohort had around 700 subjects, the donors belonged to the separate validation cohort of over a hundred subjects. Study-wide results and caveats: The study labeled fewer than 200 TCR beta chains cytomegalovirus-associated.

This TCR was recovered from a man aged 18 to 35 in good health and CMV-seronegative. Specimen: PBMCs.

The CDR3 DNA follows: TGTGCCAGCAGTATATCCGGGGAGACCCAGTACTTC. Translation: CASSISGETQYF. The chain uses TRBV2 and TRBJ2-5; D remains ambiguous. Germline V lookup: CDR1 SNHLY, CDR2 FYNNEI. V was pared by 5 bases and J by 5 bases, with 9 bases between. The CDR3 spans 12 residues.